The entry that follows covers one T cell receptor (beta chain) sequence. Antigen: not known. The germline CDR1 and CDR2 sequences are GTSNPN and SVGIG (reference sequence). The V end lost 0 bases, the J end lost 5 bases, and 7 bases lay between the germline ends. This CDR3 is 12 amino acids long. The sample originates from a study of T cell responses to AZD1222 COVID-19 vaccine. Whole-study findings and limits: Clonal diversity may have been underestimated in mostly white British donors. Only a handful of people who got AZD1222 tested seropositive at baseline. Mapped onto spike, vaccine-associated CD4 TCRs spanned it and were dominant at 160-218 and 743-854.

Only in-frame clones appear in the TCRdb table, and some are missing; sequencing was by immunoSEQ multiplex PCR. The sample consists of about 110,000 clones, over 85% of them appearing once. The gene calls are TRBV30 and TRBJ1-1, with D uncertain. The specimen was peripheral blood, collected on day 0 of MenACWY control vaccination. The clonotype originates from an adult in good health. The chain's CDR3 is CAWSVPGTEAFF. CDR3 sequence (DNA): TGTGCCTGGAGTGTACCGGGAACTGAAGCTTTCTTT.